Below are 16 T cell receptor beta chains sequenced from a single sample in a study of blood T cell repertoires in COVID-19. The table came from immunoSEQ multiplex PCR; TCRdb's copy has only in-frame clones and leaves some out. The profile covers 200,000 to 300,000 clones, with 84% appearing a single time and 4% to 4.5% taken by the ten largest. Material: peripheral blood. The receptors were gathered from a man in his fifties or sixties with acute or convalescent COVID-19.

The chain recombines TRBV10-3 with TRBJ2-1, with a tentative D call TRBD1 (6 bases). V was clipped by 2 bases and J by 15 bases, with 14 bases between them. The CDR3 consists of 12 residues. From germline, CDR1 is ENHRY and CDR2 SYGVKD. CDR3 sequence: CAISEGYRDRFF. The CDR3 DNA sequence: TGTGCCATCAGTGAGGGTTACAGGGACCGGTTCTTC.

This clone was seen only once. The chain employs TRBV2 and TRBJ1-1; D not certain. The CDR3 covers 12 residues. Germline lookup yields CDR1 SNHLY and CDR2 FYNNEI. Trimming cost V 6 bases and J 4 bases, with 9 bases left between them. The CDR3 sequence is CASRARGTEAFF. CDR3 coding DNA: TGTGCCAGCAGGGCTCGTGGCACTGAAGCTTTCTTT.

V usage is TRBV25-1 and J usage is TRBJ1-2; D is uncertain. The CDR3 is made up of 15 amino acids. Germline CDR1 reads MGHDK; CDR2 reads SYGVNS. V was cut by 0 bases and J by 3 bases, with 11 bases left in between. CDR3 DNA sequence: TGTGCCAGCAGTGAATATCTTTTCCCAGACTATGGCTACACCTTC. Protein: CASSEYLFPDYGYTF.

The CDR3 is CASSYFPGDGYTF. For the CDR3, the DNA is TGTGCCAGCAGTTACTTTCCAGGGGATGGCTACACCTTC. This chain uses TRBV6-5 with TRBJ1-2; D is perhaps TRBD1 (6 bases). V shed 1 base and J shed 6 bases, with 9 bases lying between them. The CDR3 is made up of 13 amino acids. From germline, CDR1 is MNHEY and CDR2 SVGAGI.

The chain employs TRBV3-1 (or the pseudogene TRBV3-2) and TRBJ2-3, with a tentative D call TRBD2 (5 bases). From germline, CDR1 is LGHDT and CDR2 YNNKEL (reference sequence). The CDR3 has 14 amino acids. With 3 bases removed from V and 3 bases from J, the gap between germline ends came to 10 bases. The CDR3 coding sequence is TGTGCCAGCAGCCAGGGCAGCGGTACAGATACGCAGTATTTT. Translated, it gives CASSQGSGTDTQYF.

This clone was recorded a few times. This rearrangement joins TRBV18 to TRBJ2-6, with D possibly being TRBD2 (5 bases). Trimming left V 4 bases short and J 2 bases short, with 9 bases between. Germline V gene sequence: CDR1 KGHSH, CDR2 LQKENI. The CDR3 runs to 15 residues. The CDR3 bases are TGTGCCAGCTCACGAGGGCCGGCTGGGGCCAACGTCCTGACTTTC. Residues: CASSRGPAGANVLTF.

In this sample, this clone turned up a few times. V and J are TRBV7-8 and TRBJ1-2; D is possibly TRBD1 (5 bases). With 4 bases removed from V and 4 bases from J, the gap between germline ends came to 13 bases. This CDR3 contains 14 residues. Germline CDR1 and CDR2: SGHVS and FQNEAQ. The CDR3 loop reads CASSYRGGGYGYTF. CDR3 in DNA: TGTGCCAGCAGCTACCGTGGGGGGGGCTATGGCTACACCTTC.

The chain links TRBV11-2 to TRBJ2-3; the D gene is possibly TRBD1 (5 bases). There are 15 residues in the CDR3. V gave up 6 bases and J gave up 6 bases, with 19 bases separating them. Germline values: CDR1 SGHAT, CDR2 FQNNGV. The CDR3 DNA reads TGTGCCAGCAGAACAATCGTAGGGGCGCGGGATACGCAGTATTTT. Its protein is CASRTIVGARDTQYF.

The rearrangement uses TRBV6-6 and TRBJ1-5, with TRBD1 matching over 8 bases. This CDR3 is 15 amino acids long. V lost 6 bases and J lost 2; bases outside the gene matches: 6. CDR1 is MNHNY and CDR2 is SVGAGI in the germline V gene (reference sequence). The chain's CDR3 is CASSPQDRGNQPQHF. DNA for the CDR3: TGTGCCAGCAGCCCACAGGACAGGGGCAATCAGCCCCAGCATTTT.

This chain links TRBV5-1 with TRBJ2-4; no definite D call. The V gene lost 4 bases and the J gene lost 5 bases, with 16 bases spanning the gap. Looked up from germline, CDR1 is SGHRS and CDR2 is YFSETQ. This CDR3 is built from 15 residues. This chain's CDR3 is CASSRWASTENIQYF. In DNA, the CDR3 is TGCGCCAGCAGCAGGTGGGCCAGCACCGAAAACATTCAGTACTTC.

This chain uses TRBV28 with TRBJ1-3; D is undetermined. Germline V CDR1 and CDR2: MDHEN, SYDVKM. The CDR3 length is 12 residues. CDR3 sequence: CGVGEAGNTIYF. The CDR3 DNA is TGTGGGGTTGGAGAGGCCGGAAACACCATATATTTT.

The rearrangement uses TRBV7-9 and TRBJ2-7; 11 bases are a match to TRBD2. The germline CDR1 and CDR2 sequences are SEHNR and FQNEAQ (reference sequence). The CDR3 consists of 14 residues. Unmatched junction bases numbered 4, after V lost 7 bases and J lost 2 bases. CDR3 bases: TGTGCCAGCATCCAGACTAGCGGGGCCTACGAGCAGTACTTC. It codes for CASIQTSGAYEQYF. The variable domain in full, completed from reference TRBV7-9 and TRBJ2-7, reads DTGVSQNPRHKITKRGQNVTFRCDPISEHNRLYWYRQTLGQGPEFLTYFQNEAQLEKSRLLSDRFSAERPKGSFSTLEIQRTEQGDSAMYLCASIQTSGAYEQYFGPGTRLTVT.

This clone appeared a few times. CDR3 sequence (DNA): TGTGCCAGCAGTTCCCCCCCCTCTCGGGGCTACACCTTC. It translates to CASSSPPSRGYTF. The chain is built from TRBV27 and TRBJ1-2; D remains ambiguous. Germline CDR1 reads MNHEY; CDR2 reads SMNVEV (reference sequence). Trimming stripped 4 bases from V and 8 bases from J, with 14 bases between. The CDR3 length is 13 residues.

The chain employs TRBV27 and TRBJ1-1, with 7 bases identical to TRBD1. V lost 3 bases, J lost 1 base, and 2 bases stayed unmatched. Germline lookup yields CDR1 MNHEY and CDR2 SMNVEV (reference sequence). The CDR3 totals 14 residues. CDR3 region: CASSFDRANTEAFF. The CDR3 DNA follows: TGTGCCAGCAGTTTTGACAGGGCGAACACTGAAGCTTTCTTT.

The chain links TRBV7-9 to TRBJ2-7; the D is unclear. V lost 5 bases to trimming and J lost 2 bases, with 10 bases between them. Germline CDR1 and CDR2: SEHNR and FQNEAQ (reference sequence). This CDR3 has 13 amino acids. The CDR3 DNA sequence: TGTGCCAGCAGCCCAACACCGACCTACGAGCAGTACTTC. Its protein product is CASSPTPTYEQYF. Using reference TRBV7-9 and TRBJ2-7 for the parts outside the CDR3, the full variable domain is DTGVSQNPRHKITKRGQNVTFRCDPISEHNRLYWYRQTLGQGPEFLTYFQNEAQLEKSRLLSDRFSAERPKGSFSTLEIQRTEQGDSAMYLCASSPTPTYEQYFGPGTRLTVT.

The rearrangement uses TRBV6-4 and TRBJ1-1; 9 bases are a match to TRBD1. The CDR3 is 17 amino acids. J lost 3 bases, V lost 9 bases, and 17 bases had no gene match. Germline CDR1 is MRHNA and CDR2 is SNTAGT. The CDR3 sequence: CAREGGDREVRYTEAFF. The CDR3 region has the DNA TGTGCCAGAGAAGGGGGGGACAGGGAGGTCCGGTACACTGAAGCTTTCTTT.